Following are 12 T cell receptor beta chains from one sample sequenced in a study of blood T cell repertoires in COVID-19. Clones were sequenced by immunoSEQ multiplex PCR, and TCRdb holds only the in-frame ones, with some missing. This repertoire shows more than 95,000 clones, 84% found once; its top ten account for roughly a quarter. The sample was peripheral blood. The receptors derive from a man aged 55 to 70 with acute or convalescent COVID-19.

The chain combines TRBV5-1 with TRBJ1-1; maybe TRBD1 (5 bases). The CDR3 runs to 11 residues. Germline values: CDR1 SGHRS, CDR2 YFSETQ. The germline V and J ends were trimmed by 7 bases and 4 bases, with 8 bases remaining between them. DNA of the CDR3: TGCGCCAGCTGGGGGGGCACTGAAGCTTTCTTT. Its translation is CASWGGTEAFF.

The CDR3 sequence: CASSPRTSGNSYNEQFF. CDR3 in DNA: TGTGCCAGCTCACCACGGACTAGCGGGAACTCCTACAATGAGCAGTTCTTC. The chain links TRBV18 to TRBJ2-1; 12 bases are shared with TRBD2. Germline loops: CDR1 KGHSH, CDR2 LQKENI. V lost 1 base and J lost 0; bases outside the gene matches: 1. The CDR3 extends over 17 amino acids.

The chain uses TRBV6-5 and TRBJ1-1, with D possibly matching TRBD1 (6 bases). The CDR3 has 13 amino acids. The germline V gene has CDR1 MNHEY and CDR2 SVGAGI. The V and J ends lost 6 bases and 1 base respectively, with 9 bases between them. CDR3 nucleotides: TGTGCCAGCAGCGAGACAGGGAACACTGAAGCTTTCTTT. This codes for CASSETGNTEAFF.

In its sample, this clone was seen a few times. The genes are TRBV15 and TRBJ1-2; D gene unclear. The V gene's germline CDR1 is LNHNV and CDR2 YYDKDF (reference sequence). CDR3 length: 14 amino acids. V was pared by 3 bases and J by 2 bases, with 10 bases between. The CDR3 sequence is CATSRGDSNYGYTF. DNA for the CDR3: TGTGCCACCAGCAGGGGTGACTCAAACTATGGCTACACCTTC.

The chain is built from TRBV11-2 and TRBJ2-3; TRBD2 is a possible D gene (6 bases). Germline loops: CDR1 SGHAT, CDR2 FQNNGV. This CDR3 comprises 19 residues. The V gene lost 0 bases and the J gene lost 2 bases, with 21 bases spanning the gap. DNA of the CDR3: TGTGCCAGCAGCTTAGAGGGGTATGTGGGAGCGGGCCCCACAGATACGCAGTATTTT. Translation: CASSLEGYVGAGPTDTQYF.

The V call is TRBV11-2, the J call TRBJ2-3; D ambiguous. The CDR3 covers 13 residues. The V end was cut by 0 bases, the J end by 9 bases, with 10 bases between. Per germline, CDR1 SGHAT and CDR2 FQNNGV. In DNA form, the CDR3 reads TGTGCCAGCAGCTTAGATTCGTATTTAACGCAGTATTTT. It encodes CASSLDSYLTQYF.

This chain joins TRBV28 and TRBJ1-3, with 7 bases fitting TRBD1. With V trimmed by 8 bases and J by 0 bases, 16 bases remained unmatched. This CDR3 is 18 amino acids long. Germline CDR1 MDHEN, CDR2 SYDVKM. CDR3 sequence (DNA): TGTGCCAGCGGACAATCTCCGGGACAGAGAAGCTCTGGAAACACCATATATTTT. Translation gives CASGQSPGQRSSGNTIYF.

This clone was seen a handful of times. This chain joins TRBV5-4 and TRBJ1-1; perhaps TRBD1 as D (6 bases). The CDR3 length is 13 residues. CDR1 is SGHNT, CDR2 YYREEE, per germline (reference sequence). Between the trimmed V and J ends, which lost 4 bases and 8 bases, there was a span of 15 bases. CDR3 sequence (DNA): TGTGCCAGCAGCCGGTCCTCCGGGACAGAAGCTTTCTTT. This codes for CASSRSSGTEAFF.

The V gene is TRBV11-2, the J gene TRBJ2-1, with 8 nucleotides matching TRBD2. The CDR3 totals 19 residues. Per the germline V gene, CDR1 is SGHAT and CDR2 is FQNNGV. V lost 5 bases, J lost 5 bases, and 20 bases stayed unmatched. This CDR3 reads CASSPRGPTSAVMNNEQFF. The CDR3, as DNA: TGTGCCAGCAGCCCAAGGGGTCCGACTAGCGCCGTTATGAACAATGAGCAGTTCTTC.

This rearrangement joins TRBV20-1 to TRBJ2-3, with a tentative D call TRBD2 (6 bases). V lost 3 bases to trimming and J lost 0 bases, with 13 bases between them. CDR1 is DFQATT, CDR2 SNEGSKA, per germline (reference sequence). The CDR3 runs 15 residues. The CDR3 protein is CSASLLAVSTDTQYF. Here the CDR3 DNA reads TGCAGTGCTAGTCTACTAGCAGTAAGCACAGATACGCAGTATTTT.

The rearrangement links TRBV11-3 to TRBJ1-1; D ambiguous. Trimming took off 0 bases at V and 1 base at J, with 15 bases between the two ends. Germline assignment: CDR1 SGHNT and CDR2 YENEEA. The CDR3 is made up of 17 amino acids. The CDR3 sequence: CASSLDIGGRPNTEAFF. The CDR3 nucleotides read TGTGCCAGCAGCTTAGATATCGGTGGGCGTCCGAACACTGAAGCTTTCTTT.

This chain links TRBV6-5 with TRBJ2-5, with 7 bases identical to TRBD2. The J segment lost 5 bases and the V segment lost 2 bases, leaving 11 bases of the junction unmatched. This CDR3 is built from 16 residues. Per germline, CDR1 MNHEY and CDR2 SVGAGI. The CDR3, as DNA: TGTGCCAGCAGTTACGATGCGGGAGCCCCTAGGGAGACCCAGTACTTC. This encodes CASSYDAGAPRETQYF.